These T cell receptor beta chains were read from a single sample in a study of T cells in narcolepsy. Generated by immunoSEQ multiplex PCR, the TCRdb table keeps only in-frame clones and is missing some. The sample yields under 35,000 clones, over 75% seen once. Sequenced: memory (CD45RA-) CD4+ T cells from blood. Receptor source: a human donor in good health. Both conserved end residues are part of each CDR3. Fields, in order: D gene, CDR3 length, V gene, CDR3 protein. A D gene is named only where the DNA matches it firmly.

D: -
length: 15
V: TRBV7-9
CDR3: CASSLPQDGGTEAFF

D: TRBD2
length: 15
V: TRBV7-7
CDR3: CASSFGGGNQETQYF

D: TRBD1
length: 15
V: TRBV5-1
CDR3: CASSLGTGGSETQYF

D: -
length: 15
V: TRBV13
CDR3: CASSLGGLTWDEQYF

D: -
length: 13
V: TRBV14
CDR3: CASSPGSWGNQYF

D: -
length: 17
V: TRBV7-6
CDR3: CASSSSSGFWDTGELFF

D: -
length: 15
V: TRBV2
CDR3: CASSVLAGSYNEQFF

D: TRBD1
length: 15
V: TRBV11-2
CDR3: CASSVGTGPTYEQYF

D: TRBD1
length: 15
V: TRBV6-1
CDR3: CASRTGQGNTGELFF

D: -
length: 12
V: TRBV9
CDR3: CAGRGILYEQYF

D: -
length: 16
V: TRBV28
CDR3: CASTWGRRFSGNTIYF

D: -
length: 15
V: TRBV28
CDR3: CASRSRKGDSYEQYF

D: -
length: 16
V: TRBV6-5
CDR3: CASSSPRRGRNYGYTF

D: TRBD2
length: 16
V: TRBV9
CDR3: CASSVDVAGVAGELFF

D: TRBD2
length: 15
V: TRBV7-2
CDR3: CASSFLAGGPDEQFF

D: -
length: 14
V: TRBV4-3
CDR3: CASGSLGDGDTQYF

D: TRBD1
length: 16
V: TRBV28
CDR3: CASSKQQIRGNSPLHF

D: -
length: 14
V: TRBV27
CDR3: CASSLAGQTYEQYF

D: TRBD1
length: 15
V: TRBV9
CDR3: CASSDPRGTNYGYTF

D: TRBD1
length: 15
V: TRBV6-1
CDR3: CASSVLGDRATEAFF

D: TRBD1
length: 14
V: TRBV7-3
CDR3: CASSSGGTGTEQYF

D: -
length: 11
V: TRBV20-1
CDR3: CSARGGVEQYF

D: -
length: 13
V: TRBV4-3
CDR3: CASSQDSRNIQYF

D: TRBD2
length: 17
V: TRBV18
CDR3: CASSPIPAGAGANVLTF

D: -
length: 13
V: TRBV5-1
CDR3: CASSAGTPGELFF

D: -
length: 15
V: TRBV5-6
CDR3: CASSLASGSGNTIYF

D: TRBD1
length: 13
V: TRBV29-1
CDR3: CSAGTGVVDTQYF

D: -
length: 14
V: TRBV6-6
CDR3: CASGSGTSGNTIYF

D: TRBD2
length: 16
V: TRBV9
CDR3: CASSIQWDLRGGEQFF

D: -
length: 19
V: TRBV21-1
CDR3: CASSKAPGTSFFRSYGYTF

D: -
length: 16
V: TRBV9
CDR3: CASSVATGGGYNEQFF

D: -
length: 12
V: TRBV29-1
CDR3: CSVWGATYEQYF

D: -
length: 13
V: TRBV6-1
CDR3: CASNPDATYEQYF

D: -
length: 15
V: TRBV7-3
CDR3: CASSPGAPPDTEAFF

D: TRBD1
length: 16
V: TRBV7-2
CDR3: CASSWRTGGSNTEAFF

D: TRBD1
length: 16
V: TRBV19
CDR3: CASSIRETGYNQPQHF

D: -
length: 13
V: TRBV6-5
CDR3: CASGPGTLYGYTF

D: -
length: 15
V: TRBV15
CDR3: CATSSIHREPYEQYF

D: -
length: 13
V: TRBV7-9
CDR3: CASSPRGPDTQYF

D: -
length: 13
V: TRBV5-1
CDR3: CASRLGWTGELFF

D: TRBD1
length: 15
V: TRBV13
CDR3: CASSEPGTGVYEQYF

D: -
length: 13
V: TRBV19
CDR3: CASSIQADAGYTF

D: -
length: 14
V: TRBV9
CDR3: CASSVGSHTDTQYF

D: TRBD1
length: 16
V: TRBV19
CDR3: CASSLGKGTGTEKLFF

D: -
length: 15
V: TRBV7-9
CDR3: CASSLQGFDGNTIYF

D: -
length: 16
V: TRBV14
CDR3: CASSHPTRVALYEQYF

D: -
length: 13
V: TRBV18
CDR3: CASSSLDTDTQYF

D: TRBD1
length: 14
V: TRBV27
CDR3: CASRRQGEIYEQYF

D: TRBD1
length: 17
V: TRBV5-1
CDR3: CASSDRGRGSGANVLTF

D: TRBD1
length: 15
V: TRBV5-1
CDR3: CASSTTGGNGNTIYF

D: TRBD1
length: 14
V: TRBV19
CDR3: CASSATGGIHEQYF

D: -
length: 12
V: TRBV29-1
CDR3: CSVDPTNTEAFF

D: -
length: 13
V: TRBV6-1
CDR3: CASSEYGSGEQFF

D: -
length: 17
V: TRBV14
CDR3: CASSPLEPALAKNIQYF

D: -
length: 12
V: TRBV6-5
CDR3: CASSPLGNGYTF

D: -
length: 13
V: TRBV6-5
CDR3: CASSSREGTDAFF

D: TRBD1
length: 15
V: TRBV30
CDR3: CAWSSTGKKDYGYTF